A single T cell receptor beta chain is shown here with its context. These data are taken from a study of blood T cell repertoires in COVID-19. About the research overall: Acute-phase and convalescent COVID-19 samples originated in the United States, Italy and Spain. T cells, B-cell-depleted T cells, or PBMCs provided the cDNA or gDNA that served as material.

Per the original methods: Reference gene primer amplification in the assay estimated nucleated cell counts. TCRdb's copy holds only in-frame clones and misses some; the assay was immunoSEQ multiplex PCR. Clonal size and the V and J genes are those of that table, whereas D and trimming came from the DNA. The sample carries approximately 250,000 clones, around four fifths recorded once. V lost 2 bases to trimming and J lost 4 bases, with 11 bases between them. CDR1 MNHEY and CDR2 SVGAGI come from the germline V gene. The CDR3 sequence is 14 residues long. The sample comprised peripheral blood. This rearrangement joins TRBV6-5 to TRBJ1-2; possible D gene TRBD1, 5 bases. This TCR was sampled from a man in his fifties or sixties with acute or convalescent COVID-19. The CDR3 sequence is CASSYGAGLYGYTF. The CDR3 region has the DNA TGTGCCAGCAGTTACGGGGCAGGCCTCTATGGCTACACCTTC.